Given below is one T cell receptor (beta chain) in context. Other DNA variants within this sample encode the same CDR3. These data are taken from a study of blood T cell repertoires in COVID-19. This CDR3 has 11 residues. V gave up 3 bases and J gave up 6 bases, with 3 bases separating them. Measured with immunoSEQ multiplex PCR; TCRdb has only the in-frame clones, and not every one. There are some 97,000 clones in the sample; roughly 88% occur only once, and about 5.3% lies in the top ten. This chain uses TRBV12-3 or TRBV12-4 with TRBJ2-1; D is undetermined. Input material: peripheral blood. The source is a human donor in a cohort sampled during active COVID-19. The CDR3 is CASSFSNEQFF. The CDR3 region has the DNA TGTGCCAGCAGTTTTAGCAATGAGCAGTTCTTC.